A single sample gave rise to the 13 T cell receptor beta chains below, sequenced in a study of T cell responses to AZD1222 COVID-19 vaccine. The assay was immunoSEQ multiplex PCR, and TCRdb's table has in-frame clones only and misses some. The sample lists roughly 150,000 clones, 80% to 95% occurring once. Sequenced material: peripheral blood, taken on day 0 of AZD1222 vaccination. These receptor sequences come from an adult in good health.

In nucleotides, the CDR3 is TGTGCCAGCAGCTTTCTGGGACTCTCGAACACTGAAGCTTTCTTT. Amino acid sequence: CASSFLGLSNTEAFF. The V and J genes are TRBV7-2 and TRBJ1-1; D might be TRBD1 (5 bases). CDR1 is SGHTA, CDR2 FQGNSA, per germline. V dropped 3 bases and J dropped 1 base, with 12 bases sitting between them. The CDR3 totals 15 residues.

The rearrangement uses TRBV6-5 and TRBJ2-7; D uncertain. V was shortened by 0 bases and J by 3 bases, with 9 bases between the two germline ends. The germline V gene encodes CDR1 MNHEY and CDR2 SVGAGI. The CDR3 loop spans 14 amino acids. CDR3 sequence (DNA): TGTGCCAGCAGTTACTCGAGTTACTTCTACGAGCAGTACTTC. It codes for CASSYSSYFYEQYF.

The chain couples TRBV5-4 to TRBJ1-2; tentative D call: TRBD1 (6 bases). The germline V gene encodes CDR1 SGHNT and CDR2 YYREEE (reference sequence). The CDR3 contains 13 residues. Trimming took 4 bases from V and 5 from J, leaving 12 bases between them. In nucleotides, the CDR3 is TGTGCCAGCAGCGAGGGGGGAAGGTATGGCTACACCTTC. The encoded protein is CASSEGGRYGYTF.

J is TRBJ2-7 and V is TRBV5-1, with D perhaps matching TRBD1 or TRBD2 (6 bases each). The CDR3 covers 13 residues. Germline V CDR1 and CDR2: SGHRS, YFSETQ. Between the trimmed V and J ends, which lost 4 bases and 3 bases, there was a span of 11 bases. The CDR3 DNA sequence: TGCGCCAGCAGCCCGGGGGCATACTACGAGCAGTACTTC. Residues: CASSPGAYYEQYF.

The genes are TRBV19 and TRBJ1-4; D unclear. The CDR3 has 15 amino acids. Per germline, CDR1 LNHDA and CDR2 SQIVND (reference sequence). V was shortened by 7 bases and J by 1 base, with 13 bases between the two germline ends. The CDR3 DNA follows: TGTGCCAGTACCGAAAGGACCCTAACTAATGAAAAACTGTTTTTT. Protein sequence: CASTERTLTNEKLFF.

This chain uses TRBV10-3 with TRBJ1-3, with a weak D call TRBD1 (5 bases). Trimming took 0 bases from V and 4 from J, leaving 7 bases between them. This CDR3 is built from 14 residues. Germline V gene sequence: CDR1 ENHRY, CDR2 SYGVKD. CDR3 sequence reads: CAISESSGGNTIYF. The CDR3 DNA is TGTGCCATCAGTGAGTCCTCAGGGGGAAACACCATATATTTT.

The chain recombines TRBV2 with TRBJ1-6, with a possible D match to TRBD1 (5 bases). This CDR3 comprises 14 residues. Germline V gives CDR1 SNHLY, CDR2 FYNNEI. V was clipped by 6 bases and J by 5 bases, with 11 bases between them. The CDR3 region has the DNA TGTGCCAGCAGACCCCAGGGAGATAATTCACCCCTCCACTTT. This sequence encodes CASRPQGDNSPLHF.

The V gene is TRBV6-1, the J gene TRBJ1-1; the D gene is possibly TRBD1 (6 bases). The CDR3 runs 14 residues. V lost 3 bases to trimming and J lost 3 bases, with 11 bases between them. CDR1 is MNHNS and CDR2 is SASEGT in the germline V gene. Written as DNA, the CDR3 is TGTGCCAGCAGTGACAGGGGTGGGGACACTGAAGCTTTCTTT. It codes for CASSDRGGDTEAFF.

J is TRBJ2-1 and V is TRBV9; D might be TRBD2 (5 bases). The CDR3 spans 20 residues. V was trimmed by 0 bases and J by 5 bases, leaving 27 bases between them. The germline gives CDR1 SGDLS, CDR2 YYNGEE. The CDR3 is CASSVGNPSSKIGANNEQFF. The CDR3 nucleotides read TGTGCCAGCAGCGTAGGTAATCCTAGCTCCAAGATCGGTGCTAACAATGAGCAGTTCTTC.

The chain uses TRBV27 and TRBJ2-1; D gene uncertain. Germline values: CDR1 MNHEY, CDR2 SMNVEV (reference sequence). The germline V and J ends were trimmed by 3 bases and 3 bases, with 12 bases remaining between them. The CDR3 consists of 15 residues. In DNA form, the CDR3 reads TGTGCCAGCAGTTTGGGAAGAGCCCTCTACAATGAGCAGTTCTTC. It translates to CASSLGRALYNEQFF.

In this sample, this clone turned up a few times. The rearrangement links TRBV7-8 to TRBJ1-5; 7 positions agree with TRBD1. The CDR3 has 15 amino acids. V trimming: 2 bases; J trimming: 5 bases; junction bases outside the gene matches: 6. CDR1 is SGHVS, CDR2 FQNEAQ, per germline. The DNA of the CDR3 is TGTGCCAGCAGCTTAAGGAGGACAGGAGATCAGCCCCAGCATTTT. It yields the protein CASSLRRTGDQPQHF.

The chain combines TRBV28 with TRBJ1-5; 7 nucleotides line up with TRBD1. CDR3 length equals 17 residues. V shed 6 bases and J 6 bases; nucleotides not matched to a gene: 17. Per germline, CDR1 MDHEN and CDR2 SYDVKM. The CDR3 loop is CASRSGEGARGVQPQHF. CDR3 nucleotide sequence: TGTGCCAGCAGGTCTGGCGAGGGGGCGCGTGGCGTTCAGCCCCAGCATTTT. The full variable domain, completed using reference TRBV28 and TRBJ1-5, is DVKVTQSSRYLVKRTGEKVFLECVQDMDHENMFWYRQDPGLGLRLIYFSYDVKMKEKGDIPEGYSVSREKKERFSLILESASTNQTSMYLCASRSGEGARGVQPQHFGDGTRLSIL.

This sequence joins TRBV10-3 and TRBJ1-3; 7 bases map to TRBD1. From germline, CDR1 is ENHRY and CDR2 SYGVKD. V lost 4 bases to trimming and J lost 1 base; unmatched junction nucleotides: 10. The CDR3 is 17 residues long. The CDR3 loop reads CAISAPGGAASGNTIYF. The CDR3 DNA is TGTGCCATCAGTGCCCCAGGGGGTGCGGCTTCTGGAAACACCATATATTTT.